This is a list of T cell receptor beta chains from one sample in a study of cytomegalovirus exposure and HLA in healthy donors. Produced via immunoSEQ multiplex PCR; TCRdb's table is partial and in-frame only. The table shows approximately 200,000 clones, with approximately 87% occurring only once. Specimen: PBMCs. The source is a human donor in good health. Both conserved end residues are part of each CDR3. Each record gives: V gene, D gene, J gene, clone size, CDR3 DNA, CDR3 protein. A D gene is named only where the DNA matches it firmly. Expanded clones are given a class, and other clones once, few, many or no size at all.

TRBV11-3	TRBD2	TRBJ2-3	-	TGTGCCAGCAGCTCCCCTCTAGCGGGGGATGAAGGGACGCAGTATTTT	CASSSPLAGDEGTQYF
TRBV14	-	TRBJ1-4	-	TGTGCCAGCAGCCGAGGGTTTGATGAAAAACTGTTTTTT	CASSRGFDEKLFF
TRBV28	TRBD2	TRBJ2-7	-	TGTGCCAGCAGTTTGCGACTAGCGGGAGAGCTCTCCTACGAGCAGTACTTC	CASSLRLAGELSYEQYF
TRBV5-8	TRBD2	TRBJ2-1	-	TGTGCCAGCAGCTTCCGGGGCGGGAGCTACAATGAGCAGTTCTTC	CASSFRGGSYNEQFF
TRBV25-1	TRBD1	TRBJ2-1	-	TGTGCCAGCAGGGCCTCAGGACAGGGGGGTAATGAGCAGTTCTTC	CASRASGQGGNEQFF
TRBV6-6	-	TRBJ2-2	-	TGTGCCAGCAGTTACTCCGAGGGCACCGGGGAGCTGTTTTTT	CASSYSEGTGELFF
TRBV18	TRBD2	TRBJ2-3	-	TGTGCCAGCTCACCACGCGCACTAGCGGGATCAGATACGCAGTATTTT	CASSPRALAGSDTQYF
TRBV27	TRBD2	TRBJ2-7	-	TGTGCCAGCAGTTTATCGGGACTAGCGGGAGACGAGCAGTACTTC	CASSLSGLAGDEQYF
TRBV6-5	TRBD1	TRBJ2-4	few	TGTGCCAGCAGTTACACGGGACAGACCCATCAGGACATTCAGTACTTC	CASSYTGQTHQDIQYF
TRBV5-1	-	TRBJ2-4	-	TGCGCCAGCAGCTTGAGTCTAGCCCAAGACATTCAGTACTTC	CASSLSLAQDIQYF
TRBV7-7	-	TRBJ1-1	-	TGTGCTAGCAGACAGGACATCTCCGAAGCTTTCTTT	CASRQDISEAFF
TRBV28	TRBD1	TRBJ1-5	-	TGTGCCAGCAGCCGCTCCACAGGGGGCGTCCAGCCCCAGCATTTT	CASSRSTGGVQPQHF
TRBV19	-	TRBJ1-1	-	TGTGCCAGTAGTATGTCGGGTAACACTGAAGCTTTCTTT	CASSMSGNTEAFF
TRBV29-1	-	TRBJ2-5	-	TGCAGCTATTTGAGGGAGACCCAGTACTTC	CSYLRETQYF
TRBV14	TRBD2	TRBJ2-5	-	TGTGCCAGCAGCCAAGAGCTTAGACTAGCGGGAGAATCCGTGATAGGAGAGACCCAGTACTTC	CASSQELRLAGESVIGETQYF
TRBV29-1	-	TRBJ2-3	-	TGCAGCGTGGAGGATACGCAGTATTTT	CSVEDTQYF
TRBV5-5	TRBD1	TRBJ2-7	-	TGTGCCAGCAGCCAGGGACAGGGAGACCCCTACGAGCAGTACTTC	CASSQGQGDPYEQYF
TRBV7-2	-	TRBJ1-2	-	TGTGCCAGCAGCTTATCGCCAGGGGATGGCTACACCTTC	CASSLSPGDGYTF
TRBV30	TRBD1	TRBJ2-4	-	TGTGCCTGGATTGTGGGGACAGGGGGCAATAACATTCAGTACTTC	CAWIVGTGGNNIQYF
TRBV15	-	TRBJ2-2	-	TGTGCCAGCGGCCGGGAGACCGGGGAGCTGTTTTTT	CASGRETGELFF
TRBV6-4	-	TRBJ2-2	-	TGTGCCAGCAGTGAGTGGCAGGGGACCGGGGAGCTGTTTTTT	CASSEWQGTGELFF
TRBV14	-	TRBJ2-3	once	TGTGCCAGCAGCCAACTCCGGAGCACAGATACGCAGTATTTT	CASSQLRSTDTQYF
TRBV27	TRBD1	TRBJ2-7	-	TGTGCCAGCAGTTTAAATCACGTCGACAGGGGGCAGAACGAGCAGTACTTC	CASSLNHVDRGQNEQYF
TRBV27	-	TRBJ2-1	few	TGTGCCAGCAGTTTATCGTCGGGAGTCGCCAATGAGCAGTTCTTC	CASSLSSGVANEQFF
TRBV23-1	TRBD2	TRBJ2-1	-	TGCGCCAGCAGTCAATCTAAGCGGGGAGCGAGCTCCTACAATGAGCAGTTCTTC	CASSQSKRGASSYNEQFF
TRBV6-5	-	TRBJ2-7	once	TGTGCCAGCAGTTACCGGGTCACCTACGAGCAGTACTTC	CASSYRVTYEQYF
TRBV5-1	TRBD1	TRBJ2-3	-	TGCGCCAGCAGCTTTAGGGGGACAGGGACAGATACGCAGTATTTT	CASSFRGTGTDTQYF
TRBV6-4	TRBD2	TRBJ2-1	-	TGTGCCAGCAGCCCTTCTAGCGGCTCCTACAATGAGCAGTTCTTC	CASSPSSGSYNEQFF
TRBV10-3	TRBD1	TRBJ2-1	-	TGTGCCATCAGTGACCCAGAGACAGGGTTCAATGAGCAGTTCTTC	CAISDPETGFNEQFF
TRBV21-1	-	TRBJ2-1	-	TGTGCCAGCAGCATAAAGCGGGAGAGTGGAAATGAGCAGTTCTTC	CASSIKRESGNEQFF
TRBV4-1	-	TRBJ2-7	once	TGCGCCAGCAGCCAAGCAGGGCCCTACGAGCAGTACTTC	CASSQAGPYEQYF
TRBV15	-	TRBJ2-5	-	TGTGCCACCAGCATGGGTGGGGGCGCGGTGGAGACCCAGTACTTC	CATSMGGGAVETQYF
TRBV9	TRBD1	TRBJ2-1	-	TGTGCCAGCAGCGCCGGACAGGGGAGCAATGAGCAGTTCTTC	CASSAGQGSNEQFF
TRBV19	TRBD1	TRBJ1-5	-	TGTGCCAGTACCCGGACAGGGGTTCAGCCCCAGCATTTT	CASTRTGVQPQHF
TRBV7-3	TRBD2	TRBJ2-3	-	TGTGCCAGCAGCTTAACGAGACTAGCGGGCACAGATACGCAGTATTTT	CASSLTRLAGTDTQYF
TRBV18	TRBD1	TRBJ2-7	once	TGTGCCAGCTCACCCGGGACAGTGCCCCCCTACGAGCAGTACTTC	CASSPGTVPPYEQYF
TRBV14	-	TRBJ2-5	-	TGTGCCAGCAGCCCCCAGACTCCAAAGCCAGAGACCCAGTACTTC	CASSPQTPKPETQYF
TRBV7-2	-	TRBJ2-1	-	TGTGCCAGCAGCTTAGGGCCTAGCCCCAATGAGCAGTTCTTC	CASSLGPSPNEQFF
TRBV6-5	TRBD1	TRBJ2-3	once	TGTGCCAGCACTGGGACAGGTGGAGATACGCAGTATTTT	CASTGTGGDTQYF
TRBV5-1	TRBD2	TRBJ2-7	once	TGCGCCAGCAGCGGAATCTCCGACGCGGGAGGGCTTTTATACGAGCAGTACTTC	CASSGISDAGGLLYEQYF
TRBV11-3	TRBD1	TRBJ2-7	-	TGTGCCAGCAGCTTAGAAGTAGTGACAGGGCTATACGAGCAGTACTTC	CASSLEVVTGLYEQYF
TRBV19	-	TRBJ2-7	-	TGTGCCAGTAGTCCAGGCCTGACCTACGAGCAGTACTTC	CASSPGLTYEQYF
TRBV7-8	-	TRBJ2-2	-	TGTGCCAGCAGACCCGGGGGACGCCGGGAGCTGTTTTTT	CASRPGGRRELFF
TRBV19	TRBD1	TRBJ2-7	-	TGTGCCAGTAGTATCCGACAGGGGGCGACCTACGAGCAGTACTTC	CASSIRQGATYEQYF
TRBV27	TRBD2	TRBJ2-1	-	TGTGCCAGCAGGGGACTAGTAGCTTTCTACAATGAGCAGTTCTTC	CASRGLVAFYNEQFF
TRBV23-1	TRBD1	TRBJ1-2	once	TGCGCCAGCCCTAAGGGACAGGGTATCCTTACTAACTATGGCTACACCTTC	CASPKGQGILTNYGYTF
TRBV2	TRBD1	TRBJ1-5	few	TGTGCCAGCAGCAGGGGGTGGAGCAATCAGCCCCAGCATTTT	CASSRGWSNQPQHF
TRBV2	TRBD2	TRBJ2-5	-	TGTGCCAGCAGTCAACTAGCGGGCAAATGGGGGACCCAGTACTTC	CASSQLAGKWGTQYF
TRBV11-2	-	TRBJ2-7	-	TGTGCCAGCAGCTTACTCTACGAGCAGTACTTC	CASSLLYEQYF
TRBV6-1	TRBD2	TRBJ2-5	-	TGTGCCAGCATTGCTAGCGGGATGGAGACCCAGTACTTC	CASIASGMETQYF
TRBV28	-	TRBJ1-1	-	TGTGCCAGCAGTTTAGATCCCAGGGGTAACACTGAAGCTTTCTTT	CASSLDPRGNTEAFF
TRBV18	-	TRBJ2-1	-	TGTGCCAGCTCACGTATGGGGAGGTCCTCCTACAATGAGCAGTTCTTC	CASSRMGRSSYNEQFF
TRBV29-1	-	TRBJ1-2	-	TGCAGCGTTGCTCCAGGGGACTATGGCTACACCTTC	CSVAPGDYGYTF
TRBV5-4	-	TRBJ2-3	-	TGTGCCAGCGGCTCCTCGAATTCCGCGGCAGATACGCAGTATTTT	CASGSSNSAADTQYF
TRBV6-6	TRBD1	TRBJ1-2	-	TGTGCCAGCTCACTGGGACAGGGGGCTTACGGCTACACCTTC	CASSLGQGAYGYTF
TRBV19	TRBD2	TRBJ2-7	-	TGTGCCAGTAGTAGTGCTAGCGGGAGCTACGAGCAGTACTTC	CASSSASGSYEQYF
TRBV2	TRBD1	TRBJ2-7	-	TGTGCCACCCTTCATTTTGGCGGGACAGGCAAAACCTACGAGCAGTACTTC	CATLHFGGTGKTYEQYF
TRBV27	-	TRBJ1-1	-	TGTGCCAGCAGTCCGTGGCTGAGGCCTACTATGAACACTGAAGCTTTCTTT	CASSPWLRPTMNTEAFF